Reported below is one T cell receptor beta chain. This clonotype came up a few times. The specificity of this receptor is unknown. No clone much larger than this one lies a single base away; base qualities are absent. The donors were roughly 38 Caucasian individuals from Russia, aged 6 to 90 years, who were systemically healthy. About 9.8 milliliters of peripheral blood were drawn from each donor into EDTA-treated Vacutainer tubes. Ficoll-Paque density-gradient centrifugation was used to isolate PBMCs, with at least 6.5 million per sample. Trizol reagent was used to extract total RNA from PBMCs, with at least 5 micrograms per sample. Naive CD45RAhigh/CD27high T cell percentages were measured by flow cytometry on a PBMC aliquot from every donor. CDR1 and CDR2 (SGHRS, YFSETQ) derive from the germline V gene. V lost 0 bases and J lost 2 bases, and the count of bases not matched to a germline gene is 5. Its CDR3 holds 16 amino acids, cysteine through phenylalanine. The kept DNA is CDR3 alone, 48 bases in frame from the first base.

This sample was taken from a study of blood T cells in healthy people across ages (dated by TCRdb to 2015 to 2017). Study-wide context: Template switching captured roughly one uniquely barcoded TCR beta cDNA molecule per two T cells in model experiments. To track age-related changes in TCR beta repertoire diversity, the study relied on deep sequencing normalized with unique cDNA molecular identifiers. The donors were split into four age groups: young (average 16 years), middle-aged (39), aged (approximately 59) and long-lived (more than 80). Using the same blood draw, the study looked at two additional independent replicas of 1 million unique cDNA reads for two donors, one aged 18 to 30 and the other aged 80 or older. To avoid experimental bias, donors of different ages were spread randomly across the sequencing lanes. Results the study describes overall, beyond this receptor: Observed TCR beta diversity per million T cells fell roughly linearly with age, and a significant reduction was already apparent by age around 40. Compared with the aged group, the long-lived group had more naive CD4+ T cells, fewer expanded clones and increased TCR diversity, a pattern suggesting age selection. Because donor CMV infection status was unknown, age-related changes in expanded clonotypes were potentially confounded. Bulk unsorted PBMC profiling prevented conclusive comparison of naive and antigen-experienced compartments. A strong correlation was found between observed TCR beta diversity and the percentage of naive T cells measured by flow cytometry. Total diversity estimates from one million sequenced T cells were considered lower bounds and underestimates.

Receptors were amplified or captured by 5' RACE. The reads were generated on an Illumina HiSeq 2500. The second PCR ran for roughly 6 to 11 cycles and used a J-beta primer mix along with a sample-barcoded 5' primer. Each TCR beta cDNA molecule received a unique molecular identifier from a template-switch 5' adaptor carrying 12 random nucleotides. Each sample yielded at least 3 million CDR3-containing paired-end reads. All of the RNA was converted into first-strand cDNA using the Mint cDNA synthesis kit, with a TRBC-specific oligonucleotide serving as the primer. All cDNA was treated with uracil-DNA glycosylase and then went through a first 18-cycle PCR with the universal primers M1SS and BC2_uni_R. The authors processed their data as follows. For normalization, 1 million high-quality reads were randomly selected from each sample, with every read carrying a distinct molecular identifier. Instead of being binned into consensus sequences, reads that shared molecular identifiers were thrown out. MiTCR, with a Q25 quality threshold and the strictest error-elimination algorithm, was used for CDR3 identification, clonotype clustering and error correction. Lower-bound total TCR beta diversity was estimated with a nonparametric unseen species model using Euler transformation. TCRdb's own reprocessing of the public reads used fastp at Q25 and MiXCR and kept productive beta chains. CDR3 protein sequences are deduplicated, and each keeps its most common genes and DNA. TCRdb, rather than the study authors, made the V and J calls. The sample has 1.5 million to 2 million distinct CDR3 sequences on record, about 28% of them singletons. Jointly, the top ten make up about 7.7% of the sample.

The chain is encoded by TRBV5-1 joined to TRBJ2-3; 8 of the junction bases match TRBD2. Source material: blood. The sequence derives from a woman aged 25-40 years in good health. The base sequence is TGCGCCAGCAGCTTGGTCGGCGGGGGGACCACAGATACGCAGTATTTT. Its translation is CASSLVGGGTTDTQYF.